The rows below give T cell receptor beta chains drawn from one sample of a study of blood T cell repertoires in COVID-19. TCRdb's table, derived via immunoSEQ multiplex PCR, lists solely in-frame clones and lacks some. Here the sample spans 170,000 or so clones, approximately 86% being singletons. The sequenced sample was peripheral blood. Receptor source: a man aged 60-69 years with COVID-19, enrolled during active disease. Both conserved end residues are part of each CDR3. Each record gives: V gene, clone size, D gene, CDR3 length, J gene, CDR3 DNA, CDR3 protein. The D gene is left open where the match is weak. Size is stated for part of the rows, as once, few or many counts, or as a class when the clone is expanded.

TRBV18,NA,TRBD2,17,TRBJ2-3,TGTGCCAGCTCACCGCAGAACGGGGGGGCTAGCACAGATACGCAGTATTTT,CASSPQNGGASTDTQYF
TRBV24-1,NA,TRBD2,16,TRBJ2-3,TGTGCCACCAGTGAACCGGGACTAGCGGGGGGTGTTACGCAGTATTTT,CATSEPGLAGGVTQYF
TRBV7-2,NA,TRBD1,14,TRBJ1-1,TGTGCCAGCAGCAAACGGGACAGCAACACTGAAGCTTTCTTT,CASSKRDSNTEAFF
TRBV7-3,once,TRBD2,19,TRBJ2-2,TGTGCCAGCAGCCATCTAGCGGGAGGGCCCTTTCAGGACACCGGGGAGCTGTTTTTT,CASSHLAGGPFQDTGELFF
TRBV6-6,NA,TRBD2,15,TRBJ2-7,TGTGCCAGCAGTCTCCAGACTAGCGGGACTGACGAGCAGTACTTC,CASSLQTSGTDEQYF
TRBV9,few,NA,14,TRBJ1-6,TGTGCCAGCAGCGGTCAGGGCCGCAATTCACCCCTCCACTTT,CASSGQGRNSPLHF
TRBV18,NA,TRBD1,15,TRBJ2-1,TGTGCCAGCTCACCATATATGACAGGGGAGAGTGAGCAGTTCTTC,CASSPYMTGESEQFF
TRBV18,once,NA,16,TRBJ2-2,TGTGCCAGCTCACCATTGGGGCTGTTAAACACCGGGGAGCTGTTTTTT,CASSPLGLLNTGELFF
TRBV19,NA,TRBD1,15,TRBJ2-5,TGTGCCAGTAGTATGGGAACAGGGGGCGGAGTGACCCAGTACTTC,CASSMGTGGGVTQYF
TRBV6-2/TRBV6-3,NA,NA,14,TRBJ1-5,TGTGCCAGCAGTTACTCGCGGGAGAATCAGCCCCAGCATTTT,CASSYSRENQPQHF
TRBV7-9,NA,TRBD1,15,TRBJ2-2,TGTGCCAGCAGCATCCGACAGGGTGGCACCGGGGAGCTGTTTTTT,CASSIRQGGTGELFF
TRBV6-5,NA,NA,10,TRBJ2-5,TGTGCCACCCTCAGCCAGCGCCAGTACTTC,CATLSQRQYF
TRBV11-2,NA,NA,12,TRBJ1-6,TGTGCCAGCAGGCAGTGGAATTCACCCCTCCACTTT,CASRQWNSPLHF
TRBV24-1,NA,NA,12,TRBJ1-5,TGTGCCACCAGTGATTTCGATCAGCCCCAGCATTTT,CATSDFDQPQHF
TRBV5-1,NA,TRBD2,18,TRBJ2-1,TGCGCCAGCAGCTTGGGCGGGGCTGCGGGAGAAGTTTCGAATGAGCAGTTCTTC,CASSLGGAAGEVSNEQFF
TRBV5-1,few,NA,15,TRBJ1-1,TGCGCCAGCAGCCCATCAAGAGTCATGAACACTGAAGCTTTCTTT,CASSPSRVMNTEAFF
TRBV7-2,NA,NA,13,TRBJ2-5,TGTGCCAGCAGCTTGGGGCCCCAAGAGACCCAGTACTTC,CASSLGPQETQYF
TRBV30,NA,TRBD2,17,TRBJ2-7,TGTGCCTGGAGTGGAAGGACTAGCGGGAGGTCTTCGGGAGAGCAGTACTTC,CAWSGRTSGRSSGEQYF
TRBV4-3,NA,NA,13,TRBJ1-2,TGCGCCAGCAGCCAAGACCTTAACTATGGCTACACCTTC,CASSQDLNYGYTF
TRBV7-3,NA,NA,18,TRBJ2-1,TGTGCCAGCAGCTTAACAACAACACCGGGACTGACCACCCATGAGCAGTTCTTC,CASSLTTTPGLTTHEQFF
TRBV20-1,NA,NA,16,TRBJ1-6,TGCAGTGCTAGTGCTGGGGGGGGCACTAGTAATTCACCCCTCCACTTT,CSASAGGGTSNSPLHF
TRBV11-3,NA,NA,14,TRBJ2-7,TGTGCCAGCAGCTTAGTATCGGACAACTACGAGCAGTACTTC,CASSLVSDNYEQYF
TRBV9,few,TRBD1,14,TRBJ1-6,TGTGCCAGCAGCGCCAGACAGGGGAATTCACCCCTCCACTTT,CASSARQGNSPLHF
TRBV6-5,NA,NA,14,TRBJ1-1,TGTGCCAGCACCCCGGACGGAGGCGTCACTGAAGCTTTCTTT,CASTPDGGVTEAFF
TRBV14,NA,NA,15,TRBJ1-1,TGTGCCAGCAGCCAATTTCAGGGAAAATCGACTGAAGCTTTCTTT,CASSQFQGKSTEAFF
TRBV7-2,NA,TRBD1,17,TRBJ1-1,TGTGCCAGCAGCTTAGGACAGGGGGCGCGGTTGGACACTGAAGCTTTCTTT,CASSLGQGARLDTEAFF
TRBV13,NA,NA,14,TRBJ1-2,TGTGCCAGCAGCTTAGGCCTGCGGGTGGCTGGCTACACCTTC,CASSLGLRVAGYTF
TRBV7-3,NA,NA,12,TRBJ2-1,TGTGCCAGCAGCCTCAAAAGCGGAAAGCAGTTCTTC,CASSLKSGKQFF